The source of this TCR beta chain is a study of blood T cell dynamics during melanoma immunotherapy. Time point noted: week 3, after first cycle of checkpoint inhibitor. No patient had earlier systemic cancer treatment, concurrent immunosuppressants, or another active cancer. Study observations and caveats: Disease-control patients' PBMC repertoires became either more clonal or more diverse at W3.

To note about this clone: What it binds is unknown. The germline gene is not matched at one end of the junction; a read error may be the cause.

Every bulk PBMC sample received the same 350 ng of DNA. Sequenced by immunoSEQ multiplex PCR; TCRdb stores in-frame clones only, minus some. The sample records about 6,000 clones, roughly 77% being singletons. CDR1 is SEHNR and CDR2 is FQNEAQ in the germline V gene (reference sequence). The CDR3 totals 12 residues. This specimen consisted of blood, obtained from a patient treated with checkpoint blockade. The rearrangement uses TRBV7-9 and TRBJ1-2; D gene unclear. This receptor was taken from a human donor with melanoma. In nucleotides, the CDR3 is TGTGCCAGCAGCTTCGGAGGCTACGGTACCGCCTTC. Translation: CASSFGGYGTAF.